Listed here is a single T cell receptor (beta chain). Assay: immunoSEQ multiplex PCR; the TCRdb copy retains only in-frame clones and omits some. Of 1.5 million to 2.5 million clones listed, approximately 95% are singletons. V lost 5 bases and J lost 1, with 10 bases in between. The CDR3 contains 14 residues. CDR1 and CDR2 from the germline V gene are SGHVS and FQNEAQ. The data were obtained in a study of shared clonotypes between healthy human individuals. Naive CD8 populations comprised CD45RO-negative cells positively selected for CCR7, excluding terminally differentiated effector memory CD45RA+ cells.

The genes are TRBV7-8 and TRBJ2-3; a possible D gene is TRBD2 (5 bases). The sample consisted of naive CD8+ T cells sorted from blood. The receptor was isolated from a man between 18 and 35 years old in good health. DNA for the CDR3: TGTGCCAGCAGCGCCTACGGGGGCACAGATACGCAGTATTTT. Its protein is CASSAYGGTDTQYF.